This T cell receptor beta chain was obtained from a study of T cell responses to AZD1222 COVID-19 vaccine. Clones were sequenced by immunoSEQ multiplex PCR, and TCRdb holds only the in-frame ones, with some missing. The sample holds 95,000 to 150,000 clones, roughly 84% seen once. Of note for this clone: Its antigen is still unknown.

Overall study results and limits: Spike-specific TCR breadth and depth were elevated following two AZD1222 doses. Repertoire samples came only from after the peak T cell response.

This CDR3 is built from 15 residues. CDR1 is LGHNA and CDR2 is YNFKEQ in the germline V gene. Trimming removed 4 bases from V and 1 base from J, with 10 bases in between. The receptor was derived from an adult in good health. The chain recombines TRBV4-2 with TRBJ2-2; D is possibly TRBD2 (6 bases). The source was peripheral blood, collected on day 0 of AZD1222 vaccination. As DNA, the CDR3 is TGTGCCAGCAGCCTGACGGGGGTGAACACCGGGGAGCTGTTTTTT. As protein: CASSLTGVNTGELFF.